The 27 T cell receptor beta chains in this list originate from one sample, sequenced in a study of Graves' ophthalmopathy and Graves' hyperthyroidism. Amplification targeted the TCR beta CDR3 regions, with RNA transcripts as the source material. HTBI-primed first-round RT-PCR preceded second-round multiplex PCR. One entry per CDR3 protein, called by TCRdb with MiXCR from the multiplex PCR reads. The repertoire holds over 500,000 distinct CDR3 sequences, with about 20% as singletons. Sequenced: peripheral blood. The source is a young woman with stable Graves' hyperthyroidism. Some clones in this sample may be carry-over from other donors' samples.

This clonotype was recorded many times. This chain links TRBV24-1 with TRBJ2-2; perhaps TRBD1 as D (6 bases). Looked up from germline, CDR1 is KGHDR and CDR2 is SFDVKD. Trimming cost V 3 bases and J 4 bases, with 14 bases left between them. This CDR3 region has 16 residues. CDR3 sequence: CATSDTRDRSTGELFF. The CDR3 bases are TGTGCCACCAGTGATACCCGAGACAGGTCCACCGGGGAGCTGTTTTTT.

Comments on this clonotype: A much larger clone sits a single nucleotide away, making a read error possible. The chain carries TRBV3-1 and TRBJ1-2; D is ambiguous. Deletions cut 6 bases from V and 3 bases from J, with 11 bases between. CDR3 length equals 13 residues. Germline CDR1 LGHDT, CDR2 YNNKEL (reference sequence). CDR3 sequence reads: CASSQIEYYGYTF. The CDR3 DNA follows: TGTGCCAGCAGTCAAATAGAGTACTATGGCTACACCTTC. Drawing the rest from reference TRBV3-1 and TRBJ1-2, the complete variable domain is DTAVSQTPKYLVTQMGNDKSIKCEQNLGHDTMYWYKQDSKKFLKIMFSYNNKELIINETVPNRFSPKSPDKAHLNLHINSLELGDSAVYFCASSQIEYYGYTFGSGTRLTVV.

This clonotype was observed many times. The genes are TRBV9 and TRBJ2-7; 7 nucleotides line up with TRBD1. The CDR3 consists of 15 residues. V shed 4 bases, J shed 6 bases, and the junction held 13 bases outside the gene matches. Germline V lookup: CDR1 SGDLS, CDR2 YYNGEE. CDR3 residues: CASSPQGQLRSEQYF. The DNA of the CDR3 is TGTGCCAGCAGCCCACAGGGACAGCTTCGGAGCGAGCAGTACTTC.

The V call is TRBV18, the J call TRBJ1-2, with D possibly TRBD1 on 5 matching bases. The CDR3 contains 12 residues. Germline CDR1 is KGHSH and CDR2 is LQKENI. Deletions cut 6 bases from V and 5 bases from J, with 10 bases between. CDR3 nucleotides: TGTGCCAGCTCTGGCAGGGATTATGGCTACACCTTC. Translation gives CASSGRDYGYTF.

In this sample, this clonotype turned up many times. The CDR3 here is CASSYRAAGYGYTF. CDR3 coding DNA: TGTGCCAGCAGTTACAGGGCCGCCGGGTATGGCTACACCTTC. The chain employs TRBV6-5 and TRBJ1-2; D is unclear. V lost 2 bases and J lost 5, with 12 bases in between. In germline, CDR1 is MNHEY, CDR2 SVGAGI. The CDR3 spans 14 residues.

Ten or more counts support this clonotype. The CDR3 DNA sequence: TGTGCCAGCAGCTCAACAGTGCCCATGACATCCCACCCCTCCTACGAGCAGTACTTC. Translation: CASSSTVPMTSHPSYEQYF. This chain links TRBV5-6 with TRBJ2-7; D is uncertain. This CDR3 spans 19 amino acids. In germline, CDR1 is SGHDT, CDR2 YYEEEE. V lost 3 bases, J lost 0 bases, and 25 bases lay in between.

The table lists this clonotype with a few counts. This rearrangement joins TRBV6-2 or TRBV6-3 to TRBJ2-7; 12 bases line up with TRBD2. Trimming at V came to 7 bases and at J to 4 bases, leaving 5 bases not matched to a gene. Germline CDR1 MNHEY, CDR2 SVGEGT. This CDR3 is 14 amino acids long. CDR3 protein: CASKLAGGFYEQYF. CDR3 sequence (DNA): TGTGCCAGCAAACTAGCGGGAGGCTTTTACGAGCAGTACTTC.

The CDR3 nucleotides are TGTGCCAGCAGTATACAGGGACTAAATTATAATTCACCCCTCCACTTT. Its protein is CASSIQGLNYNSPLHF. The V and J genes are TRBV12-3 or TRBV12-4 and TRBJ1-6; tentative D call: TRBD1 (6 bases). The V and J ends lost 5 bases and 4 bases respectively, with 15 bases between them. The CDR3 is made up of 16 amino acids.

This clonotype was seen once. The genes are TRBV7-2 and TRBJ2-7; D gene ambiguous. The germline CDR1 and CDR2 sequences are SGHTA and FQGNSA. With 3 bases removed from V and 6 bases from J, the gap between germline ends came to 12 bases. This CDR3 has 13 amino acids. CDR3 DNA: TGTGCCAGCAGCTTCGTTACATCGGGCGAGCAGTACTTC. Translated, it gives CASSFVTSGEQYF. Based on the CDR3 plus reference TRBV7-2 and TRBJ2-7, the full variable domain is GAGVSQSPSNKVTEKGKDVELRCDPISGHTALYWYRQSLGQGLEFLIYFQGNSAPDKSGLPSDRFSAERTGGSVSTLTIQRTQQEDSAVYLCASSFVTSGEQYFGPGTRLTVT.

The chain recombines TRBV15 with TRBJ2-7; TRBD2 matches 9 bases. The CDR3 has 14 residues. Losses at the gene ends were 0 bases for V and 3 bases for J; bases not matched to a gene: 0. Germline V lookup: CDR1 LNHNV, CDR2 YYDKDF (reference sequence). The CDR3 spells CATSRETSGYEQYF. In DNA, the CDR3 is TGTGCCACCAGCAGAGAGACTAGCGGCTACGAGCAGTACTTC.

On this clonotype itself: This may come from a read error, since a much larger clone is one base off. The chain employs TRBV20-1 and TRBJ1-6; D is unresolved. The germline gives CDR1 DFQATT, CDR2 SNEGSKA (reference sequence). This CDR3 contains 16 residues. The CDR3: CSARDGGSSYNSHLHF. For the CDR3, the DNA is TGCAGTGCTAGAGATGGAGGGAGCTCCTATAATTCACACCTCCACTTT.

In its sample, this clonotype was seen many times. The chain employs TRBV20-1 and TRBJ1-1, with 10 nucleotides matching TRBD1. CDR1 and CDR2 (germline): DFQATT, SNEGSKA (reference sequence). Unmatched junction bases numbered 6, after V lost 5 bases and J lost 3 bases. This CDR3 spans 14 amino acids. The CDR3 spells CSADTGTGDTEAFF. CDR3 sequence (DNA): TGCAGTGCTGATACCGGGACAGGGGACACTGAAGCTTTCTTT.

This clonotype was recorded many times. The chain combines TRBV7-2 with TRBJ2-2; D tentatively fits TRBD1 or TRBD2 (6 bases each). Between the trimmed V and J ends, which lost 6 bases and 4 bases, there was a span of 15 bases. The length of the CDR3 is 15 residues. From germline, CDR1 is SGHTA and CDR2 FQGNSA. CDR3 DNA sequence: TGTGCCAGCAGTCTTACTAGCAGGGGCACCGGGGAGCTGTTTTTT. This gives the protein CASSLTSRGTGELFF. Based on the CDR3 plus reference TRBV7-2 and TRBJ2-2, the full variable domain is GAGVSQSPSNKVTEKGKDVELRCDPISGHTALYWYRQSLGQGLEFLIYFQGNSAPDKSGLPSDRFSAERTGGSVSTLTIQRTQQEDSAVYLCASSLTSRGTGELFFGEGSRLTVL.

This chain connects TRBV2 to TRBJ1-5; D is perhaps TRBD1 (6 bases). The CDR3 is 15 amino acids. Trimming took 0 bases from V and 6 from J, leaving 12 bases between them. In germline, CDR1 is SNHLY, CDR2 FYNNEI. CDR3 region: CASSEAGRGVQPQHF. CDR3 nucleotide sequence: TGTGCCAGCAGTGAAGCAGGCAGGGGTGTTCAGCCCCAGCATTTT.

The rearrangement links TRBV29-1 to TRBJ1-2; D perhaps matches TRBD1 (6 bases). Germline lookup yields CDR1 SQVTM and CDR2 ANQGSEA. The CDR3 length is 13 residues. With 2 bases removed from V and 8 bases from J, the gap between germline ends came to 15 bases. CDR3 in amino acids: CSVENGLRGGYTF. CDR3 coding DNA: TGCAGCGTTGAAAACGGTCTAAGGGGGGGCTACACCTTC.

This chain links TRBV12-3 or TRBV12-4 with TRBJ1-6; D is ambiguous. There are 14 residues in the CDR3. V was trimmed by 8 bases and J by 6 bases, leaving 14 bases between them. The CDR3 coding sequence is TGTGCCAGCCGATCTGACACACTTAATTCACCCCTCCACTTT. Its protein product is CASRSDTLNSPLHF.

The sample holds many counts of this clonotype. The chain recombines TRBV12-3 or TRBV12-4 with TRBJ1-1; 10 nucleotides line up with TRBD1. V lost 4 bases and J lost 3; bases outside the gene matches: 11. The CDR3 extends over 17 amino acids. The CDR3 sequence is CASSYRTGGPTYTEAFF. CDR3 sequence (DNA): TGTGCCAGCAGTTATCGGACAGGGGGACCTACTTACACTGAAGCTTTCTTT.

This clonotype has at least ten counts. J is TRBJ1-1 and V is TRBV20-1; no firm D call. Between the trimmed V and J ends, which lost 3 bases and 1 base, there was a span of 9 bases. The CDR3 contains 13 residues. In germline, CDR1 is DFQATT, CDR2 SNEGSKA (reference sequence). The CDR3 region is CSASAGRNTEAFF. DNA for the CDR3: TGCAGTGCTAGTGCCGGCCGGAACACTGAAGCTTTCTTT.

In its sample, this clonotype was seen a few times. This chain connects TRBV18 to TRBJ2-5; D is perhaps TRBD1 (6 bases). V lost 2 bases, J lost 3 bases, and 13 bases lay in between. The length of the CDR3 is 15 residues. Germline V gene lookup returns CDR1 KGHSH and CDR2 LQKENI. CDR3 in DNA: TGTGCCAGCTCACCAGGCAGGGGCAGAGAAGAGACCCAGTACTTC. Protein product: CASSPGRGREETQYF.

Many counts were recorded for this clonotype. V usage is TRBV6-1 and J usage is TRBJ2-5, with D possibly being TRBD1 (6 bases). Germline CDR1 is MNHNS and CDR2 is SASEGT. The CDR3 has 13 residues. Trimming removed 4 bases from V and 5 bases from J, with 11 bases in between. The CDR3 sequence: CASSVGGGETQYF. The CDR3 nucleotides read TGTGCCAGCAGTGTAGGGGGTGGGGAGACCCAGTACTTC.

This clonotype was counted ten times or more. The V gene is TRBV7-2, the J gene TRBJ2-5; D possibly matches TRBD1 or TRBD2 (5 bases each). Trimming took off 5 bases at V and 0 bases at J, with 10 bases between the two ends. The CDR3 is 14 residues long. The germline CDR1 and CDR2 sequences are SGHTA and FQGNSA. The CDR3 loop is CASSRDRYQETQYF. In DNA form, the CDR3 reads TGTGCCAGCAGCCGGGACCGCTACCAAGAGACCCAGTACTTC.

This clonotype was detected ten times or more. The V gene is TRBV18, the J gene TRBJ2-7, with 9 bases that match TRBD2. Per germline, CDR1 KGHSH and CDR2 LQKENI. After removal of 0 bases from V and 3 bases from J, the junction contained 3 bases not matched to a gene. The CDR3 spans 15 residues. This chain's CDR3 is CASSPPPSGVYEQYF. Here the CDR3 DNA reads TGTGCCAGCTCACCACCTCCTAGCGGGGTCTACGAGCAGTACTTC.

This clonotype was seen more than once but under ten times. The gene calls are TRBV4-2 and TRBJ1-1; possible D gene TRBD1, 5 bases. The CDR3 loop spans 15 amino acids. The germline V gene encodes CDR1 LGHNA and CDR2 YNFKEQ. The ends were cut back, 4 bases at V and 3 bases at J, with 15 bases in the middle. DNA of the CDR3: TGTGCCAGCAGCCTCATATGGGGGAAGGACACTGAAGCTTTCTTT. Translation gives CASSLIWGKDTEAFF.

This clonotype was recorded a few times. A single base separates this from a much larger clone, so it may be a read error. V is TRBV6-5 and J is TRBJ2-5; D is ambiguous. The germline gives CDR1 MNHEY, CDR2 SVGAGI. The CDR3 spans 13 residues. CDR3: CASSYEAQETQCF. DNA of the CDR3: TGTGCCAGCAGTTACGAGGCGCAAGAGACCCAGTGCTTC.

This clonotype has a handful of counts. This could be a read error, since a much larger clone is one nucleotide away. This sequence joins TRBV12-3 or TRBV12-4 and TRBJ2-7; D may be TRBD2 (6 bases). CDR3 length equals 14 residues. The ends were cut back, 5 bases at V and 8 bases at J, with 19 bases in the middle. DNA for the CDR3: TGTGCCAGCAGTCTGAGACTAGATCCGAACAAGCAGTACTTC. It translates to CASSLRLDPNKQYF.

This clonotype was observed many times. J is TRBJ2-5 and V is TRBV6-5, with D possibly matching TRBD2 (6 bases). Germline CDR1 and CDR2: MNHEY and SVGAGI. Trimming took off 0 bases at V and 5 bases at J, with 10 bases between the two ends. CDR3 size: 14 residues. The CDR3 loop is CASSYSEGGETQYF. The CDR3 DNA is TGTGCCAGCAGTTACTCGGAGGGAGGTGAGACCCAGTACTTC.

The rearrangement uses TRBV19 and TRBJ1-6, with 11 bases lining up with TRBD1. Trimming cost V 6 bases and J 0 bases; bases outside gene matches: 13. The CDR3 sequence is 20 residues long. Germline CDR1 and CDR2: LNHDA and SQIVND (reference sequence). CDR3 amino acids: CASSGTGGSYPSSYNSPLHF. CDR3 in DNA: TGTGCCAGTAGCGGGACAGGGGGTTCCTACCCGAGCTCCTATAATTCACCCCTCCACTTT. The entire variable domain, with the rest obtained from reference TRBV19 and TRBJ1-6, is as follows: DGGITQSPKYLFRKEGQNVTLSCEQNLNHDAMYWYRQDPGQGLRLIYYSQIVNDFQKGDIAEGYSVSREKKESFPLTVTSAQKNPTAFYLCASSGTGGSYPSSYNSPLHFGNGTRLTVT.